The 28 T cell receptor beta chains below come from one sample, sequenced in a study of shared clonotypes between healthy human individuals. Profiling relied on immunoSEQ multiplex PCR, and the TCRdb table lists in-frame clones only, not all of them. This table holds approximately 2,300,000 clones, roughly 92% found once. Sequencing was performed on naive CD4+ T cells from PBMCs. Indicated subset: CD45RA+ positively selected. These receptors were collected from a young man in good health. Some clones in this sample may be carry-over from other donors' samples.

This clone was seen a single time. The chain recombines TRBV10-3 with TRBJ2-1; 7 nucleotides line up with TRBD2. There are 14 residues in the CDR3. Germline lookup yields CDR1 ENHRY and CDR2 SYGVKD. With V trimmed by 10 bases and J by 0 bases, 6 bases remained unmatched. The DNA for the CDR3 is TGTGCCACCATTCGCGGGAGCTCCTACAATGAGCAGTTCTTC. This codes for CATIRGSSYNEQFF.

Turning to this clone: A much larger clone differs from this one at a single base, so this may be a read error. This CDR3 is also generated by other DNA sequences in the sample. The rearrangement joins TRBV5-4 to TRBJ2-5; D gene unclear. Germline V gene sequence: CDR1 SGHNT, CDR2 YYREEE (reference sequence). Trimming pared 1 base from V and 2 bases from J, leaving 0 bases between. The CDR3 has 11 amino acids. Here the CDR3 DNA reads TGTGCCAGCAGCTTGCAAGAGACCCAGTACTTC. It codes for CASSLQETQYF.

This clone was seen once. The same CDR3 can be traced to other DNA sequences in this sample. The rearrangement links TRBV5-1 to TRBJ2-3, with TRBD2 matching over 8 bases. CDR1 and CDR2 (germline): SGHRS, YFSETQ. V was clipped by 0 bases and J by 1 base; unmatched bases: 4. The CDR3 covers 16 residues. The CDR3 nucleotides are TGCGCCAGCAGCTTGGAAACTAGCGGCGGCACAGATACGCAGTATTTT. As protein: CASSLETSGGTDTQYF.

The genes are TRBV30 and TRBJ2-3, with 9 bases identical to TRBD2. The V gene end was trimmed by 5 bases and the J gene end by 4 bases; junction bases not matched to a gene: 7. Germline CDR1 GTSNPN, CDR2 SVGIG (reference sequence). The CDR3 is 14 residues long. The chain's CDR3 is CAWCSGSEADTQYF. The DNA of the CDR3 is TGTGCCTGGTGTAGCGGGAGCGAGGCAGATACGCAGTATTTT.

V is TRBV29-1 and J is TRBJ2-7; D may be TRBD1 (5 bases). The CDR3 sequence is 12 residues long. Trimming removed 6 bases from V and 2 bases from J, with 11 bases in between. CDR1 and CDR2 (germline): SQVTM, ANQGSEA. CDR3 nucleotide sequence: TGCAGCGTCATGACAGTTACCTACGAGCAGTACTTC. Protein product: CSVMTVTYEQYF.

The V and J genes are TRBV4-1 and TRBJ2-2, with no clear D. The CDR3 is 13 residues long. Germline CDR1 and CDR2: MGHRA and YSYEKL. V was pared by 4 bases and J by 4 bases, with 7 bases between. CDR3 coding DNA: TGCGCCAGCAGCCGCGGAATCACCGGGGAGCTGTTTTTT. It is translated as CASSRGITGELFF.

This chain connects TRBV5-6 to TRBJ1-5, with 8 bases identical to TRBD1. The CDR3 sequence is 15 residues long. Trimming cost V 4 bases and J 6 bases; bases outside gene matches: 9. CDR1 is SGHDT and CDR2 is YYEEEE in the germline V gene. CDR3 coding DNA: TGTGCCAGCAGCCGCCGGACAGGGTCTCGTCAGCCCCAGCATTTT. Amino acids: CASSRRTGSRQPQHF.

The chain combines TRBV13 with TRBJ2-2, with D unresolved. Trimming removed 2 bases at V and 3 bases at J, with 4 bases between. CDR3 length: 13 amino acids. Germline values: CDR1 PRHDT, CDR2 FYEKMQ (reference sequence). CDR3 bases: TGTGCCAGCAGCTTACTCCACACCGGGGAGCTGTTTTTT. Protein: CASSLLHTGELFF. Full variable domain (missing parts from reference TRBV13 and TRBJ2-2): AAGVIQSPRHLIKEKRETATLKCYPIPRHDTVYWYQQGPGQDPQFLISFYEKMQSDKGSIPDRFSAQQFSDYHSELNMSSLELGDSALYFCASSLLHTGELFFGEGSRLTVL.

This clone was observed once. Other DNA sequences within the sample encode an identical CDR3. The chain links TRBV5-4 to TRBJ1-2; possible D gene TRBD1, 6 bases. V was trimmed by 0 bases and J by 4 bases, leaving 10 bases between them. CDR3 size: 14 residues. Germline CDR1 is SGHNT and CDR2 is YYREEE (reference sequence). The DNA for the CDR3 is TGTGCCAGCAGCTTGGGGCAGGGGACCTATGGCTACACCTTC. Protein: CASSLGQGTYGYTF.

This chain links TRBV7-2 with TRBJ1-5; D is unresolved. Trimming took 5 bases from V and 6 from J, leaving 8 bases between them. CDR1 is SGHTA, CDR2 FQGNSA, per germline. The length of the CDR3 is 12 residues. The CDR3 nucleotides read TGTGCCAGCAGCATCGATGTTCAGCCCCAGCATTTT. It yields the protein CASSIDVQPQHF.

The V and J genes are TRBV5-1 and TRBJ2-3; no firm D call. Germline assignment: CDR1 SGHRS and CDR2 YFSETQ. V gave up 4 bases and J gave up 6 bases, with 9 bases separating them. There are 12 residues in the CDR3. CDR3 coding DNA: TGCGCCAGCAGCCGACCTGCGGATACGCAGTATTTT. Translated: CASSRPADTQYF.

The V gene is TRBV5-4, the J gene TRBJ2-2, with D hard to call. The CDR3 contains 13 residues. Germline CDR1 SGHNT, CDR2 YYREEE (reference sequence). V was clipped by 0 bases and J by 7 bases, with 7 bases between them. The CDR3 reads CASSLDYLGELFF. In DNA, the CDR3 is TGTGCCAGCAGCTTGGACTACCTCGGGGAGCTGTTTTTT.

This chain joins TRBV12-5 and TRBJ1-1; 7 bases fit TRBD1. Germline V gene lookup returns CDR1 LGHNT and CDR2 FRNRAP. The CDR3 sequence is 13 residues long. Trimming removed 1 base from V and 4 bases from J; junction bases left unmatched: 0. CDR3 amino acids: CASGLDRGTEAFF. Here the CDR3 DNA reads TGTGCTAGTGGTTTGGACAGGGGCACTGAAGCTTTCTTT. The full variable domain, completed using reference TRBV12-5 and TRBJ1-1, is DARVTQTPRHKVTEMGQEVTMRCQPILGHNTVFWYRQTMMQGLELLAYFRNRAPLDDSGMPKDRFSAEMPDATLATLKIQPSEPRDSAVYFCASGLDRGTEAFFGQGTRLTVV.

The rearrangement joins TRBV5-1 to TRBJ1-1; weak D call: TRBD1 (5 bases). The CDR3 length is 15 residues. CDR1 is SGHRS, CDR2 YFSETQ, per germline. V shed 6 bases and J shed 3 bases, with 18 bases lying between them. In DNA, the CDR3 is TGCGCCAGCACCCCCTGGGTAGGGGCGGACACTGAAGCTTTCTTT. Its protein is CASTPWVGADTEAFF.

The J gene is TRBJ2-7, the V gene TRBV30; a weak D match, TRBD1 (6 bases). Trimming took 5 bases from V and 2 from J, leaving 10 bases between them. The CDR3 spans 12 residues. Germline-derived CDR1 and CDR2 are GTSNPN and SVGIG (reference sequence). As DNA, the CDR3 is TGTGCCTGGGGTGGACAGACCTACGAGCAGTACTTC. Residues: CAWGGQTYEQYF.

This chain connects TRBV27 to TRBJ2-2, with D tentatively TRBD2 (5 bases). Germline V gene lookup returns CDR1 MNHEY and CDR2 SMNVEV (reference sequence). The germline V and J ends were trimmed by 6 bases and 5 bases, with 16 bases remaining between them. CDR3 length: 15 amino acids. CDR3 DNA sequence: TGTGCCAGCAGGCTAGCTAGGGTCGGAACCGGGGAGCTGTTTTTT. As protein: CASRLARVGTGELFF.

V gene TRBV5-1 combines with J gene TRBJ2-3; TRBD1 agrees at 9 bases. The CDR3 sequence is 13 residues long. V was pared by 9 bases and J by 5 bases, with 7 bases of the junction left unmatched. In germline, CDR1 is SGHRS, CDR2 YFSETQ. CDR3 protein: CATSGQGIDTQYF. The CDR3 DNA is TGCGCCACCTCGGGACAGGGAATAGATACGCAGTATTTT.

J is TRBJ2-5 and V is TRBV15; the D gene is possibly TRBD2 (5 bases). V lost 6 bases to trimming and J lost 1 base, with 12 bases between them. The CDR3 loop spans 14 amino acids. Germline CDR1 is LNHNV and CDR2 is YYDKDF (reference sequence). The DNA for the CDR3 is TGTGCCACCAGTTCCGGAGGAACCCAAGAGACCCAGTACTTC. It yields the protein CATSSGGTQETQYF.

This rearrangement joins TRBV10-2 to TRBJ2-1; D might be TRBD1 or TRBD2, each matching 6 bases. CDR1 and CDR2 (germline): WSHSY, SAAADI. V was trimmed by 6 bases and J by 0 bases, leaving 15 bases between them. The CDR3 has 16 amino acids. In DNA, the CDR3 is TGCGCCAGCAGACCGCCGGGGGCGCGCTCCTACAATGAGCAGTTCTTC. It specifies CASRPPGARSYNEQFF.

This clone was seen only a few times. The CDR3 DNA reads as TGCAGCGTTGCTTATCAGGGAATGCTGAACACTGAAGCTTTCTTT. Its protein product is CSVAYQGMLNTEAFF. The chain is built from TRBV29-1 and TRBJ1-1; the D gene is possibly TRBD1 (5 bases). Germline V lookup: CDR1 SQVTM, CDR2 ANQGSEA. There are 15 residues in the CDR3. Trimming left V 4 bases short and J 0 bases short, with 15 bases between.

The chain joins TRBV6-1 to TRBJ1-5, with D unresolved. Trimming cost V 7 bases and J 0 bases, with 7 bases left between them. CDR1 and CDR2 from the germline V gene are MNHNS and SASEGT. CDR3 length equals 13 residues. This CDR3 is CASNVGSNQPQHF. The CDR3 nucleotides read TGTGCCAGCAACGTGGGTAGCAATCAGCCCCAGCATTTT.

The gene calls are TRBV7-9 and TRBJ2-3, with D unclear. Trimming stripped 3 bases from V and 0 bases from J, with 13 bases between. Germline CDR1 is SEHNR and CDR2 is FQNEAQ (reference sequence). The CDR3 is 16 residues long. The CDR3 spells CASSFSPAASTDTQYF. In DNA form, the CDR3 reads TGTGCCAGCAGCTTTAGCCCGGCGGCTAGCACAGATACGCAGTATTTT.

A word on this clone: The sample has other DNA sequences that encode this CDR3 too. This chain connects TRBV7-2 to TRBJ2-3; 7 nucleotides agree with TRBD2. In germline, CDR1 is SGHTA, CDR2 FQGNSA. Losses at the gene ends were 0 bases for V and 1 base for J; bases not matched to a gene: 4. The CDR3 covers 16 residues. CDR3: CASSLAIAGGTDTQYF. CDR3 in DNA: TGTGCCAGCAGCTTAGCGATCGCGGGAGGCACAGATACGCAGTATTTT. Using reference TRBV7-2 and TRBJ2-3 for the parts outside the CDR3, the full variable domain is GAGVSQSPSNKVTEKGKDVELRCDPISGHTALYWYRQSLGQGLEFLIYFQGNSAPDKSGLPSDRFSAERTGGSVSTLTIQRTQQEDSAVYLCASSLAIAGGTDTQYFGPGTRLTVL.

V gene TRBV29-1 combines with J gene TRBJ1-2; 9 bases match TRBD1. The CDR3 sequence is 12 residues long. CDR1 is SQVTM, CDR2 ANQGSEA, per germline. With 3 bases clipped from V and 5 bases from J, the junction kept 1 base outside the gene matches. Here the CDR3 reads CSVDGTGYGYTF. Here the CDR3 DNA reads TGCAGCGTTGATGGGACAGGGTATGGCTACACCTTC.

The V and J genes are TRBV10-3 and TRBJ1-5; 7 positions match TRBD1. The CDR3 loop spans 13 amino acids. CDR1 and CDR2 from the germline V gene are ENHRY and SYGVKD. J was trimmed by 5 bases and V by 8 bases; bases with no gene match: 6. This CDR3 reads CAIATGSYQPQHF. CDR3 nucleotides: TGTGCCATCGCGACAGGGTCCTATCAGCCCCAGCATTTT.

This chain joins TRBV6-4 and TRBJ2-3, with 7 bases matching TRBD1. Germline trimming cut 4 bases from V and 7 bases from J; bases unmatched to any gene: 5. The CDR3 consists of 13 residues. Germline V gene sequence: CDR1 MRHNA, CDR2 SNTAGT. CDR3 sequence reads: CASSGQGGNTQYF. The CDR3 nucleotides read TGTGCCAGCAGTGGACAGGGTGGAAATACGCAGTATTTT.

The chain employs TRBV28 and TRBJ2-3; either TRBD1 or TRBD2 may fit D (7 bases each). V lost 8 bases and J lost 1, with 19 bases in between. The CDR3 runs 16 residues. Germline V gives CDR1 MDHEN, CDR2 SYDVKM. CDR3 sequence: CASPHRGDSCTDTQYF. The CDR3 DNA is TGTGCCAGCCCCCACCGGGGGGACAGCTGCACAGATACGCAGTATTTT.

This sequence joins TRBV30 and TRBJ1-1; D is unresolved. The CDR3 consists of 12 residues. The ends were cut back, 2 bases at V and 11 bases at J, with 15 bases in the middle. Germline V gene data show CDR1 as GTSNPN and CDR2 as SVGIG (reference sequence). Here the CDR3 DNA reads TGTGCCTGGAGTCCCCCCTTCCGGGCTGCTTTCTTT. Encoded protein: CAWSPPFRAAFF.